This T cell receptor (beta chain) was recovered during a study of blood T cells in healthy people across ages. Germline CDR1 reads SGHVS; CDR2 reads FQNEAQ. The V gene lost 2 bases and the J gene lost 3 bases, with 14 bases spanning the gap. The CDR3 contains 15 residues. A second PCR, run for about 6 to 11 cycles, used a sample-barcoded 5' primer plus a J-beta primer mix. Every single cDNA molecule received a tag from a template-switch adaptor with 12 random nucleotides. One entry per CDR3 protein results from TCRdb running MiXCR on the 5' RACE reads. The sample records 600,000 to 1,000,000 distinct CDR3 sequences, roughly 25% being singletons. These data were also filed under a second study, of T cells of mothers and their children. Turning to that study: With unrelated pairs as the comparison, related mother-child pairs had a slightly higher overlap that was not significant.

Material for sequencing was blood. The receptor comes from a boy between 5 and 17 years old in good health. The chain carries TRBV7-8 and TRBJ2-7; maybe TRBD2 (6 bases). In DNA, the CDR3 is TGTGCCAGCAGCTTAAGTCGGAGCGGGTACTACGAGCAGTACTTC. It specifies CASSLSRSGYYEQYF.